The 20 T cell receptor beta chains in this list originate from one sample, sequenced in a study of T cells expressing NK-cell markers (dated by TCRdb to the early 2020s). Libraries were prepared through 5' RACE. Sequencing was carried out with an Illumina HiSeq 2000. Following TCRdb reprocessing, every CDR3 protein sequence forms one entry, and DNA is not provided. This sample's records show hundreds of thousands of distinct CDR3 sequences. The ten most abundant clones make up approximately 7% of the sample. The sequencing sample was made of blood T cells: a sorted CD56 or NKG2C T cell subset, CD4+ or CD8+ T cells, or bulk PBMC T cells (not recorded which). The receptor set was obtained from a woman aged 18 to 69 in good health.

The CDR3 spells CASSQGGTGGTDTQYF. The rearrangement links TRBV3-1 to TRBJ2-3; checking the TCRdb D call of TRBD1 is not possible without DNA. The germline CDR1 and CDR2 sequences are LGHDT and YNNKEL (reference sequence). The CDR3 extends over 16 amino acids.

This CDR3 reads CASSLLDRPTDTQYF. The J gene is TRBJ2-3, the V gene TRBV4-1; the TCRdb D gene call, TRBD1, has no DNA to confirm it. Germline CDR1 and CDR2: MGHRA and YSYEKL. This CDR3 spans 15 amino acids.

The V gene is TRBV4-1, the J gene TRBJ2-1; TCRdb's D call, TRBD1, is unchecked because there is no DNA. Germline values: CDR1 MGHRA, CDR2 YSYEKL. The CDR3 contains 15 residues. CDR3 protein: CASSQNTGPYNEQFF.

V and J are TRBV15 and TRBJ1-3. The length of the CDR3 is 12 residues. From germline, CDR1 is LNHNV and CDR2 YYDKDF (reference sequence). CDR3 in amino acids: CATSRVGNTIYF.

The chain employs TRBV7-2 and TRBJ2-7; without DNA, the TCRdb call of TRBD2 cannot be checked. This CDR3 region has 15 residues. Per germline, CDR1 SGHTA and CDR2 FQGNSA. The CDR3 loop reads CASSPYRAQHYEQYF.

The chain uses TRBV20-1 and TRBJ2-1; without DNA, the TCRdb call of TRBD1 cannot be checked. The germline CDR1 and CDR2 sequences are DFQATT and SNEGSKA (reference sequence). The CDR3 runs to 14 residues. The CDR3 spells CSAPTGSGYNEQFF.

The CDR3 sequence: CASSVYGGNTDTQYF. The V call is TRBV9, the J call TRBJ2-3. CDR1 and CDR2 from the germline V gene are SGDLS and YYNGEE. This CDR3 comprises 15 residues.

The rearrangement uses TRBV5-1 and TRBJ2-1; the TCRdb D gene call, TRBD1, has no DNA to confirm it. The CDR3 runs to 14 residues. Germline-derived CDR1 and CDR2 are SGHRS and YFSETQ. CDR3 residues: CASSLSARHNEQFF.

The chain combines TRBV9 with TRBJ2-1; TCRdb reports TRBD2, a call that lacks DNA to check it against. The CDR3 is 13 residues long. CDR1 and CDR2 from the germline V gene are SGDLS and YYNGEE. This CDR3 is CASSVAREGPPFF.

This chain links TRBV7-2 with TRBJ2-7; TCRdb gives TRBD1 as the D gene, but with no DNA this cannot be confirmed. Germline assignment: CDR1 SGHTA and CDR2 FQGNSA. The CDR3 covers 16 residues. CDR3 protein: CASSPWGSASSYEQYF.

This rearrangement joins TRBV7-2 to TRBJ2-7; lacking DNA, the TRBD2 call made by TCRdb goes unchecked. Per germline, CDR1 SGHTA and CDR2 FQGNSA. The length of the CDR3 is 16 residues. The CDR3: CASSLASGLVSYEQYF.

The rearrangement uses TRBV12-3 or TRBV12-4 and TRBJ2-2; TCRdb indicates TRBD1, and absent DNA this call remains unverified. CDR3 length equals 16 residues. The CDR3 is CASSLIRTSNTGELFF.

The chain has TRBV20-1 and TRBJ1-2. CDR1 DFQATT and CDR2 SNEGSKA come from the germline V gene (reference sequence). The CDR3 is made up of 11 amino acids. The CDR3 here is CSGGDNYGYTF.

The chain recombines TRBV7-3 with TRBJ2-1; no DNA is available, so the TRBD2 call from TCRdb remains unchecked. The CDR3 consists of 17 residues. Germline V gene data show CDR1 as SGHTA and CDR2 as FQGTGA. CDR3 region: CASSLVGRGKGYNEQFF. Variable domain in full (rest from reference TRBV7-3 and TRBJ2-1): GAGVSQTPSNKVTEKGKYVELRCDPISGHTALYWYRQSLGQGPEFLIYFQGTGAADDSGLPNDRFFAVRPEGSVSTLKIQRTERGDSAVYLCASSLVGRGKGYNEQFFGPGTRLTVL.

J is TRBJ1-5 and V is TRBV6-1; there is no DNA to check the TCRdb D call of TRBD1. The CDR3 contains 13 residues. CDR1 MNHNS and CDR2 SASEGT come from the germline V gene. The CDR3 loop reads CASSPGDNQPQHF.

The CDR3 is CASSLGGFGNQPQHF. This chain links TRBV5-1 with TRBJ1-5. CDR1 and CDR2 from the germline V gene are SGHRS and YFSETQ. The CDR3 loop spans 15 amino acids. The full variable domain, completed using reference TRBV5-1 and TRBJ1-5, is KAGVTQTPRYLIKTRGQQVTLSCSPISGHRSVSWYQQTPGQGLQFLFEYFSETQRNKGNFPGRFSGRQFSNSRSEMNVSTLELGDSALYLCASSLGGFGNQPQHFGDGTRLSIL.

V is TRBV6-5 and J is TRBJ2-3; TCRdb calls TRBD2, which cannot be checked without DNA. The CDR3 runs to 17 residues. Per germline, CDR1 MNHEY and CDR2 SVGAGI. This chain's CDR3 is CASSYSPAGPGVDTQYF.

This chain links TRBV9 with TRBJ1-1; with no DNA, the TCRdb D assignment of TRBD1 cannot be verified. Germline V CDR1 and CDR2: SGDLS, YYNGEE. The CDR3 extends over 18 amino acids. This chain's CDR3 is CASSVSRDRRGGDTEAFF.

The chain recombines TRBV19 with TRBJ2-2. This CDR3 region has 14 residues. Germline assignment: CDR1 LNHDA and CDR2 SQIVND (reference sequence). This CDR3 reads CASRLGWGTGELFF. The full variable domain, in which reference TRBV19 and TRBJ2-2 provide the parts outside the CDR3, is DGGITQSPKYLFRKEGQNVTLSCEQNLNHDAMYWYRQDPGQGLRLIYYSQIVNDFQKGDIAEGYSVSREKKESFPLTVTSAQKNPTAFYLCASRLGWGTGELFFGEGSRLTVL.

The chain uses TRBV6-5 and TRBJ1-1. Germline V gene data show CDR1 as MNHEY and CDR2 as SVGAGI. This CDR3 has 18 amino acids. The CDR3 sequence: CASSYQKTPGTQGVLAFF.